Listed below are T cell receptor beta chains from one sample, sequenced in a study of T cell changes during pregnancy in multiple sclerosis. This table comes from immunoSEQ multiplex PCR, and its TCRdb copy is limited to in-frame clones, with some not included. The data hold approximately 41,000 clones, with 94% observed a single time. The source material was CD8+ T cells from peripheral blood mononuclear cells, sampled in the third trimester of pregnancy. The receptors were gathered from a female donor with multiple sclerosis, enrolled in a pregnancy study. Both conserved end residues are trimmed from each CDR3. Fields, in order: V gene, J gene, CDR3 protein.

v_call: TRBV9
j_call: TRBJ2-2
cdr3_aa: ASSIKRGTGELF

v_call: TRBV19
j_call: TRBJ2-3
cdr3_aa: ASSTRGGGTHTQY

v_call: TRBV18
j_call: TRBJ2-2
cdr3_aa: ASSPPGQINTGELF

v_call: TRBV28
j_call: TRBJ2-1
cdr3_aa: ASSSSILAQTYNEQF

v_call: TRBV29-1
j_call: TRBJ1-1
cdr3_aa: SVEAGDTEAF

v_call: TRBV27
j_call: TRBJ1-2
cdr3_aa: ASSPDSFNYGYT

v_call: TRBV7-2
j_call: TRBJ2-7
cdr3_aa: ASGLAGSSYEQY

v_call: TRBV5-6
j_call: TRBJ2-2
cdr3_aa: ASSSDMRLF

v_call: TRBV13
j_call: TRBJ2-7
cdr3_aa: ASSSGGLAGGPSYEQY

v_call: TRBV29-1
j_call: TRBJ1-4
cdr3_aa: SVEGGQGHEKLF

v_call: TRBV2
j_call: TRBJ1-4
cdr3_aa: ASSEGRQGPEKLF

v_call: TRBV7-2
j_call: TRBJ2-7
cdr3_aa: ASSLNQDYEQY

v_call: TRBV4-3
j_call: TRBJ2-7
cdr3_aa: ASSQDRLAAENGEQY

v_call: TRBV11-2
j_call: TRBJ2-7
cdr3_aa: ASEGLLHEQY

v_call: TRBV28
j_call: TRBJ2-7
cdr3_aa: ASSFPGTAYEQY

v_call: TRBV2
j_call: TRBJ2-2
cdr3_aa: ANLAGASTGELF

v_call: TRBV25-1
j_call: TRBJ2-1
cdr3_aa: ASSPPGGRSEQF

v_call: TRBV5-4
j_call: TRBJ1-1
cdr3_aa: ASSFTQNTEAF

v_call: TRBV9
j_call: TRBJ2-1
cdr3_aa: ASSPSSSGRFNEQF

v_call: TRBV4-1
j_call: TRBJ2-7
cdr3_aa: ASSQVWASGDEQY

v_call: TRBV30
j_call: TRBJ2-5
cdr3_aa: AWSAGGVRETQY

v_call: TRBV5-5
j_call: TRBJ2-7
cdr3_aa: ASTTGLEQY

v_call: TRBV5-8
j_call: TRBJ2-5
cdr3_aa: ASSLRTGEETQY

v_call: TRBV16
j_call: TRBJ1-5
cdr3_aa: ASSHTGSGSNQPQH

v_call: TRBV7-7
j_call: TRBJ2-7
cdr3_aa: ASSLALGGSYEQY

v_call: TRBV11-1
j_call: TRBJ2-3
cdr3_aa: ASSLGELDILGHTQY

v_call: TRBV27
j_call: TRBJ2-7
cdr3_aa: ASSFTGSYEQY

v_call: TRBV6-1
j_call: TRBJ2-2
cdr3_aa: ASSESPAGELF

v_call: TRBV6-6
j_call: TRBJ2-2
cdr3_aa: ASRETANTGELF

v_call: TRBV7-9
j_call: TRBJ2-7
cdr3_aa: ASTSGDSTYEQY

v_call: TRBV28
j_call: TRBJ2-1
cdr3_aa: ASRVGDLNWDEQF

v_call: TRBV13
j_call: TRBJ2-2
cdr3_aa: ASSISGGSTGELF

v_call: TRBV29-1
j_call: TRBJ2-3
cdr3_aa: SVRQHPPNTDTQY

v_call: TRBV7-8
j_call: TRBJ2-1
cdr3_aa: ASSLGSYNEQF

v_call: TRBV9
j_call: TRBJ2-2
cdr3_aa: ASSDRVGTGELF